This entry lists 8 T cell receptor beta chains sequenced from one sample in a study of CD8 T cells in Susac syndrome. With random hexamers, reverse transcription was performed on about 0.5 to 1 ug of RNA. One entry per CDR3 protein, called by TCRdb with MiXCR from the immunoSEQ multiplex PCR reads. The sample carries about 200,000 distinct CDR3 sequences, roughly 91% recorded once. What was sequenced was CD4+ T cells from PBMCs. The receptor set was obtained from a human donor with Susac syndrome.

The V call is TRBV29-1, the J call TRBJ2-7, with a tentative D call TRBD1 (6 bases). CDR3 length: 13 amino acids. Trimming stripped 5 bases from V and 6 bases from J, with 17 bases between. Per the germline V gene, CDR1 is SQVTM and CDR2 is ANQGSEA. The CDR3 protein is CSVRKGVGAEQYF. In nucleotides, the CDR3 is TGCAGCGTTCGAAAGGGGGTTGGGGCCGAGCAGTACTTC.

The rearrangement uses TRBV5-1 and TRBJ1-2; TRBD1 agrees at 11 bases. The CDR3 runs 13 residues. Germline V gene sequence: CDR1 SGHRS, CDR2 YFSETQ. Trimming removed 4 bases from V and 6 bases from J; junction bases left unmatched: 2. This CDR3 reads CASSRDRGDGYTF. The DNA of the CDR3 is TGCGCCAGCAGCAGGGACAGGGGGGATGGCTACACCTTC. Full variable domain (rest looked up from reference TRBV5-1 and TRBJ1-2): KAGVTQTPRYLIKTRGQQVTLSCSPISGHRSVSWYQQTPGQGLQFLFEYFSETQRNKGNFPGRFSGRQFSNSRSEMNVSTLELGDSALYLCASSRDRGDGYTFGSGTRLTVV.

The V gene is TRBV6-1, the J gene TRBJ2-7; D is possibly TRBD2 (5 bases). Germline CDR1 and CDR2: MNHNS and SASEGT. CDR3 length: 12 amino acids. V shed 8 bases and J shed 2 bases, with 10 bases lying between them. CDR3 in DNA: TGTGCCAGCGGAGAGGGAACCTACGAGCAGTACTTC. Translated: CASGEGTYEQYF.

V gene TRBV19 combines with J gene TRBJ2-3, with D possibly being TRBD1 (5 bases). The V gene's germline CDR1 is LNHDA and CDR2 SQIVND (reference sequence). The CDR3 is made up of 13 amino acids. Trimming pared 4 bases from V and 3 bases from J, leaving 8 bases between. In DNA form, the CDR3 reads TGTGCCAGTAGTACCCCAGGGACAGATACGCAGTATTTT. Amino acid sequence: CASSTPGTDTQYF. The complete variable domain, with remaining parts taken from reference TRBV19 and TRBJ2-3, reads DGGITQSPKYLFRKEGQNVTLSCEQNLNHDAMYWYRQDPGQGLRLIYYSQIVNDFQKGDIAEGYSVSREKKESFPLTVTSAQKNPTAFYLCASSTPGTDTQYFGPGTRLTVL.

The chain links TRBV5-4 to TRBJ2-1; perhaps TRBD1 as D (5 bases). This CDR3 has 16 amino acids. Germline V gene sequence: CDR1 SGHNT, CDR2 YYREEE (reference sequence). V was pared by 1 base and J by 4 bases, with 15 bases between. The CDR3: CASSLKRGAGYNEQFF. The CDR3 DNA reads TGTGCCAGCAGCTTGAAAAGGGGCGCTGGGTACAATGAGCAGTTCTTC.

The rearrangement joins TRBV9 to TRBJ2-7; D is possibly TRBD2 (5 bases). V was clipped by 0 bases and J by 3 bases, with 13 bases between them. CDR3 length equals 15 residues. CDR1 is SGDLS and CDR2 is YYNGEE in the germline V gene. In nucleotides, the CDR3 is TGTGCCAGCAGCGTAGATCTCGGGATCCGCTACGAGCAGTACTTC. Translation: CASSVDLGIRYEQYF. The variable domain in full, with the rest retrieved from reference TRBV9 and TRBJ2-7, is DSGVTQTPKHLITATGQRVTLRCSPRSGDLSVYWYQQSLDQGLQFLIQYYNGEERAKGNILERFSAQQFPDLHSELNLSSLELGDSALYFCASSVDLGIRYEQYFGPGTRLTVT.

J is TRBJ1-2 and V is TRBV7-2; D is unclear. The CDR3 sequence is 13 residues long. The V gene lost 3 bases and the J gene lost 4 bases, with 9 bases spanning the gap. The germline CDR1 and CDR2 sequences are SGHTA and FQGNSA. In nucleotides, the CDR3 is TGTGCCAGCAGCTTGCAGAGAGGCTATGGCTACACCTTC. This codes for CASSLQRGYGYTF. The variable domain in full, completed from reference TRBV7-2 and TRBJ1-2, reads GAGVSQSPSNKVTEKGKDVELRCDPISGHTALYWYRQSLGQGLEFLIYFQGNSAPDKSGLPSDRFSAERTGGSVSTLTIQRTQQEDSAVYLCASSLQRGYGYTFGSGTRLTVV.

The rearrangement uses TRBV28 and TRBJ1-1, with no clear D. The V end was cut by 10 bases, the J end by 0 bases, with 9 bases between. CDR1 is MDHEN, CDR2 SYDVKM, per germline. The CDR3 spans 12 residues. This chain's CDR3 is CATFNLNTEAFF. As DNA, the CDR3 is TGTGCCACCTTTAATCTGAACACTGAAGCTTTCTTT.